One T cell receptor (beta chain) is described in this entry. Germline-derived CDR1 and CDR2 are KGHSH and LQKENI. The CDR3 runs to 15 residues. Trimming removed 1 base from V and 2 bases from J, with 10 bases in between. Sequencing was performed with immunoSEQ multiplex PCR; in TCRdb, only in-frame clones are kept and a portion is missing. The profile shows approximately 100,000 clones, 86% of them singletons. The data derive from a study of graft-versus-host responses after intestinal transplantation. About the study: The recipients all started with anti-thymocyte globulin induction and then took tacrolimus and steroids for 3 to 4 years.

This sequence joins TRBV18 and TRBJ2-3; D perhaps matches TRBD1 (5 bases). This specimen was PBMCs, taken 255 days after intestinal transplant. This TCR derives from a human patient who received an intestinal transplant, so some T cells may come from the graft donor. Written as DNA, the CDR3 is TGTGCCAGCTCACCACGTCCAGGGAACACAGATACGCAGTATTTT. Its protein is CASSPRPGNTDTQYF.